This T cell receptor beta chain was observed in a study of cytomegalovirus exposure and HLA in healthy donors. Here immunoSEQ multiplex PCR was the method, and the copy in TCRdb shows in-frame clones only, minus some. The data hold some 170,000 clones, with more than 75% observed a single time. Regarding the study as a whole: The study recorded 150 to 200 TCR beta chains that were cytomegalovirus-associated.

V lost 0 bases, J lost 6 bases, and 12 bases lay in between. Germline CDR1 SEHNR, CDR2 FQNEAQ (reference sequence). CDR3 length: 14 residues. In regard to this clone: Its cognate antigen is unknown.

This chain uses TRBV7-9 with TRBJ2-7; unclear D gene. Sequencing was carried out using PBMCs. The TCR was taken from a man between 18 and 35 years old in good health and CMV-seropositive. The CDR3 is CASSLAAPGGEQYF. The DNA for the CDR3 is TGTGCCAGCAGCTTAGCAGCCCCTGGCGGCGAGCAGTACTTC.